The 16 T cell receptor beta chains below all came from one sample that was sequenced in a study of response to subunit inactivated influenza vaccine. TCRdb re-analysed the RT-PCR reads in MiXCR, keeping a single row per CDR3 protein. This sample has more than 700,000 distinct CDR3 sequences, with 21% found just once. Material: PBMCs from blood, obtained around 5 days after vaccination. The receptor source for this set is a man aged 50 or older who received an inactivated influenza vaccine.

DNA for the CDR3: TGTGCCAGCAGCTTATTAATCGCCCACGAGCAGTACTTC. The encoded protein is CASSLLIAHEQYF. V is TRBV7-9 and J is TRBJ2-7; the D is unclear. The V and J ends lost 2 bases and 5 bases respectively, with 10 bases between them. The CDR3 consists of 13 residues. Germline V lookup: CDR1 SEHNR, CDR2 FQNEAQ (reference sequence).

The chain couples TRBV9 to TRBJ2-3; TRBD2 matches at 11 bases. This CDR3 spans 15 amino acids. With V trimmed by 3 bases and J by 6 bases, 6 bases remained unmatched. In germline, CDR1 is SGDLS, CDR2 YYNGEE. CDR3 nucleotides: TGTGCCAGCAGCGGGGGGACTAGCGGTGGTGATACGCAGTATTTT. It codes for CASSGGTSGGDTQYF. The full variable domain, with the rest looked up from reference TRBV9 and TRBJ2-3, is DSGVTQTPKHLITATGQRVTLRCSPRSGDLSVYWYQQSLDQGLQFLIQYYNGEERAKGNILERFSAQQFPDLHSELNLSSLELGDSALYFCASSGGTSGGDTQYFGPGTRLTVL.

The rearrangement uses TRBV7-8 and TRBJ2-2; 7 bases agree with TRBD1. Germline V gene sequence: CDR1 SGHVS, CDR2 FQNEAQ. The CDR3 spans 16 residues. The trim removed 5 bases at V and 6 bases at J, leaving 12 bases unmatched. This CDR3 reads CASSHWDSSRSGELFF. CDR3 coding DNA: TGTGCCAGCAGCCACTGGGACAGCTCGCGATCCGGGGAGCTGTTTTTT.

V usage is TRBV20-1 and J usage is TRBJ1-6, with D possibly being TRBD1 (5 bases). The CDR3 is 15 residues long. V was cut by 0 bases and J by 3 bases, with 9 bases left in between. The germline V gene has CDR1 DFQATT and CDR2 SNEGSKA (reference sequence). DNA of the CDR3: TGCAGTGCTAGAGATTGGCAGGGCTATAATTCACCCCTCCACTTT. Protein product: CSARDWQGYNSPLHF.

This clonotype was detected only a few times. CDR3 residues: CASSSDRGPTTQYF. In nucleotides, the CDR3 is TGTGCCAGCAGCTCCGACAGGGGCCCGACGACCCAGTACTTC. The chain uses TRBV7-9 and TRBJ2-5; TRBD1 agrees at 8 bases. This CDR3 has 14 amino acids. Germline CDR1 SEHNR, CDR2 FQNEAQ (reference sequence). Trimming removed 4 bases from V and 7 bases from J; junction bases left unmatched: 8.

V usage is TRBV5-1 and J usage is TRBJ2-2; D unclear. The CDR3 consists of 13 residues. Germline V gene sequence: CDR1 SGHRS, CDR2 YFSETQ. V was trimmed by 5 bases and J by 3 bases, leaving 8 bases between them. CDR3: CASRETDTGELFF. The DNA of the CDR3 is TGCGCCAGCAGGGAAACAGACACCGGGGAGCTGTTTTTT. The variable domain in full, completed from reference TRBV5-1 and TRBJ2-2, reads KAGVTQTPRYLIKTRGQQVTLSCSPISGHRSVSWYQQTPGQGLQFLFEYFSETQRNKGNFPGRFSGRQFSNSRSEMNVSTLELGDSALYLCASRETDTGELFFGEGSRLTVL.

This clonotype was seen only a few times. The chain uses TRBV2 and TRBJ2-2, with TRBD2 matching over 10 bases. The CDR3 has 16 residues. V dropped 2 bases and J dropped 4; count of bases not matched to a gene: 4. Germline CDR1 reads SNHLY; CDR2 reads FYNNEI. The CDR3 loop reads CASSEQSGRATGELFF. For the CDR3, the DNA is TGTGCCAGCAGTGAACAGAGCGGGAGGGCCACCGGGGAGCTGTTTTTT.

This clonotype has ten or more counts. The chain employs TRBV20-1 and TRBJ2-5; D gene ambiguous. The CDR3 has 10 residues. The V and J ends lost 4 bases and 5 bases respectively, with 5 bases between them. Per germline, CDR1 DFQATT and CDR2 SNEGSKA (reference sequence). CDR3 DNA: TGCAGTGCTAACTTGGAGACCCAGTACTTC. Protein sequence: CSANLETQYF.

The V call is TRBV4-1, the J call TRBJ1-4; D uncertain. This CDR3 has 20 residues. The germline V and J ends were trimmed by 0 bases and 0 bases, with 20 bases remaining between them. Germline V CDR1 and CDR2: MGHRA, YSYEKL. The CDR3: CASSQDEGQFRFATNEKLFF. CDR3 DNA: TGCGCCAGCAGCCAAGATGAGGGTCAGTTCCGTTTTGCAACTAATGAAAAACTGTTTTTT.

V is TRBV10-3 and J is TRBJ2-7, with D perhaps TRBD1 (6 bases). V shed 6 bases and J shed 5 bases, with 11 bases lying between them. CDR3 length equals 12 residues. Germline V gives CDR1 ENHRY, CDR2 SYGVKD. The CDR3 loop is CAIRRAGDEQYF. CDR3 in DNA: TGTGCCATCAGGAGAGCAGGGGACGAGCAGTACTTC.

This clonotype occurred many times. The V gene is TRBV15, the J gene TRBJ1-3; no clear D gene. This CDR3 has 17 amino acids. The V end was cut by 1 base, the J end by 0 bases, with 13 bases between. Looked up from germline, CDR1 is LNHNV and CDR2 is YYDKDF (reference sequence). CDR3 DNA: TGTGCCACCAGCAGAGGGGGAGGGCCCTCCTCTGGAAACACCATATATTTT. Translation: CATSRGGGPSSGNTIYF.

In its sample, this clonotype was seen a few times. CDR3 bases: TGTGCCAGCAGTCCCTTTCTCCTGGGGAACCGCTACGAGCAGTACTTC. This codes for CASSPFLLGNRYEQYF. V gene TRBV9 combines with J gene TRBJ2-7; D uncertain. Germline V lookup: CDR1 SGDLS, CDR2 YYNGEE. The CDR3 runs to 16 residues. Trimming cost V 5 bases and J 3 bases, with 21 bases left between them.

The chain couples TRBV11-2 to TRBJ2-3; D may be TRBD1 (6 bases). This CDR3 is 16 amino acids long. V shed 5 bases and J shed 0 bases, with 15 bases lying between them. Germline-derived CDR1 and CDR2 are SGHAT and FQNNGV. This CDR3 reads CASSPGQRSSTDTQYF. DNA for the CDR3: TGTGCCAGCAGCCCAGGACAGAGGTCGAGCACAGATACGCAGTATTTT.

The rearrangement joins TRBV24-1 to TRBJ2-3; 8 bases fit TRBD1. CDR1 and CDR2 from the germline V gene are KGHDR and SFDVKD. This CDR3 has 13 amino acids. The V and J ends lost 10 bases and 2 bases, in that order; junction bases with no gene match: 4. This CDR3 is CATGQGSTDTQYF. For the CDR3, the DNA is TGTGCCACAGGACAGGGATCCACAGATACGCAGTATTTT.

The CDR3 sequence is CASSASGSPPDTQYF. For the CDR3, the DNA is TGTGCCAGCAGTGCCAGCGGGAGCCCGCCAGATACGCAGTATTTT. The V and J genes are TRBV12-3 or TRBV12-4 and TRBJ2-3; 8 nucleotides line up with TRBD2. This CDR3 region has 15 residues. V shed 5 bases, J shed 4 bases, and the junction held 8 bases outside the gene matches.

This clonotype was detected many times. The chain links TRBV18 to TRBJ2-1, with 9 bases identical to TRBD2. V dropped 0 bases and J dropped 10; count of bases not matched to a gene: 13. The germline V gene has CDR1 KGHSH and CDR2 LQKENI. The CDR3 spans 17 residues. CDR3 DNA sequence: TGTGCCAGCTCACCACCGATTTCCGAGCGGGAGGAAGGGGAGCAGTTCTTC. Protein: CASSPPISEREEGEQFF.